This TCR beta chain was captured in a study of T cell changes during pregnancy in multiple sclerosis. In germline, CDR1 is MNHNY, CDR2 SVGAGI (reference sequence). This CDR3 is built from 12 residues. Trimming left V 5 bases short and J 7 bases short, with 11 bases between. Sequencing used immunoSEQ multiplex PCR; TCRdb keeps in-frame clones, though not all of them. The top ten hold roughly 0.34% of the sample, which has around 60,000 clones, around 95% seen once. This TCR was sampled from a female donor with multiple sclerosis, enrolled in a pregnancy study. The specimen comprised CD4+ T cells from peripheral blood mononuclear cells, sampled before pregnancy. This chain connects TRBV6-6 to TRBJ1-1; D is possibly TRBD1 (6 bases). CDR3 residues: CASSDRRGEAFF. The CDR3 region has the DNA TGTGCCAGCAGTGATCGCAGGGGTGAAGCTTTCTTT.